These 5 T cell receptor beta chains originate from one sample sequenced in a study of cytomegalovirus exposure and HLA in healthy donors (dated by TCRdb to between 2016 and 2019). Libraries came from the immunoSEQ multiplex PCR assay. For the multiplex PCR, a mixture combining 60 forward primers for TCR Vbeta segments and 13 reverse primers for TCR Jbeta segments was used. Sourced from immuneACCESS, this table was stored by TCRdb with only in-frame sequences that have V and J called. A share of the clones is absent; for the studies checked, an unresolved V gene accounts for under half, and the remainder has no known explanation. This sample is represented by around 65,000 clones; 68% of them were singletons. The ten most abundant clones make up less than 20% of the sample. The sequenced sample was PBMCs. Every receptor here comes from a man aged 35-49 years in good health and CMV-seropositive.

The chain couples TRBV6-1 to TRBJ2-3; D might be TRBD1 (6 bases). The V gene's germline CDR1 is MNHNS and CDR2 SASEGT. V was cut by 6 bases and J by 5 bases, with 18 bases left in between. The CDR3 has 15 residues. The CDR3 loop is CASSGQYLGQDTQYF. The CDR3 DNA reads TGTGCCAGCAGCGGACAGTATCTAGGCCAAGATACGCAGTATTTT.

This clone has a handful of counts. The V gene is TRBV6-5, the J gene TRBJ1-2, with TRBD1 matching 11 bases. V was pared by 10 bases and J by 7 bases, with 5 bases of the junction left unmatched. Germline CDR1 MNHEY, CDR2 SVGAGI. The CDR3 runs to 12 residues. The CDR3 DNA reads as TGTGCCACCGGGACAGGGGGGCTTGGCTACACCTTC. Amino acid sequence: CATGTGGLGYTF.

The V gene is TRBV30, the J gene TRBJ1-5; D is possibly TRBD1 (6 bases). Germline CDR1 and CDR2: GTSNPN and SVGIG (reference sequence). The CDR3 is 13 amino acids. Trimming removed 3 bases at V and 3 bases at J, with 9 bases between. The CDR3 here is CAWSRDNNQPQHF. The CDR3 region has the DNA TGTGCCTGGAGCCGGGACAACAATCAGCCCCAGCATTTT.

The genes are TRBV7-2 and TRBJ2-5; D possibly corresponds to TRBD1 (6 bases). Trimming pared 2 bases from V and 7 bases from J, leaving 14 bases between. Germline CDR1 and CDR2: SGHTA and FQGNSA. This CDR3 has 14 residues. The CDR3 region has the DNA TGTGCCAGCAGCTTAAAGCCGACAGGTGGGACCCAGTACTTC. It is translated as CASSLKPTGGTQYF.

The V gene is TRBV19, the J gene TRBJ1-2, with D maybe TRBD1 (5 bases). Trimming stripped 5 bases from V and 8 bases from J, with 24 bases between. The germline V gene encodes CDR1 LNHDA and CDR2 SQIVND (reference sequence). The CDR3 is made up of 16 amino acids. CDR3 nucleotides: TGTGCCAGTAGTGCCAAGAACCCGGGCCCAGGGAGGGGCTACACCTTC. Translating it yields CASSAKNPGPGRGYTF.